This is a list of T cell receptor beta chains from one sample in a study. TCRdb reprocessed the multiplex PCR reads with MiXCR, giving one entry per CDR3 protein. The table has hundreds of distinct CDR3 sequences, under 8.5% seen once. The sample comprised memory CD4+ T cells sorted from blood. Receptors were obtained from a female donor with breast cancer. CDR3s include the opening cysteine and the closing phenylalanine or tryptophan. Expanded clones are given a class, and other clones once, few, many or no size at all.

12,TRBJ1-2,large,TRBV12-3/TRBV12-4,CASPGEGYGYTF
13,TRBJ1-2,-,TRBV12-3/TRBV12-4,CASKSTEARGYTF
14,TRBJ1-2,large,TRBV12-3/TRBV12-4,CASRIRRDSYGYTF
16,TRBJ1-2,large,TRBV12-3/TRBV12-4,CASSLGPWDLGYGYTF
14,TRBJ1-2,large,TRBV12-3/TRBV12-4,CASRTGIRGYGYTF
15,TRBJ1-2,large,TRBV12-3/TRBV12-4,CATMEWSGTAYGYTF
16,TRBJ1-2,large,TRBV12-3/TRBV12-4,CASSPGRTGTSYGYTF
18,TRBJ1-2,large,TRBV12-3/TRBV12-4,CASSDSWGHWDSYYGYTF
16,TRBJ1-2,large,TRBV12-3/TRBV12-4,CASSFDFWTASYGYTF
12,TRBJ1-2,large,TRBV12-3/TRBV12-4,CASSLRSYGYTF
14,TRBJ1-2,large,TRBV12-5,CASGLSGTNYGYTF
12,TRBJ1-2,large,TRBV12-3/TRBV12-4,CASSLEAYGYTF
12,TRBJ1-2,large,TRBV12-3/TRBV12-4,CASGQLNYGYTF
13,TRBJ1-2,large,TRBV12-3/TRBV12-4,CASSLGLPYGYTF
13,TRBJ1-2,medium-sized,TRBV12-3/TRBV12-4,CASSFRATYGYTF
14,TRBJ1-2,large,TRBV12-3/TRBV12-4,CASSLDTAYYGYTF
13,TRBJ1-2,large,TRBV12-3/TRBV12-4,CASSRGPGYGYTF
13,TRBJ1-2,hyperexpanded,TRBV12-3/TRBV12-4,CASSPGQGMGYTF
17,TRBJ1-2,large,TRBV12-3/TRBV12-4,CASSLSLHVNSMTGYTF
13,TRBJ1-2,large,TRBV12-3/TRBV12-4,CASSLRLNYGYTF
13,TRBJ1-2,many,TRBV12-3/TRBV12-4,CASSSTGYYGYTF
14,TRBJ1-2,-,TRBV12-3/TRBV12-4,CASSHMTGQRGYTF
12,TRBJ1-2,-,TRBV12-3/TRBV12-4,CASSWDSQGYTF
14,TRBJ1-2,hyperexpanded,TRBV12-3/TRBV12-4,CASSPGRDNYGYTF
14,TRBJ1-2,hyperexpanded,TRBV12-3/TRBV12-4,CASSLESRGYGYTF
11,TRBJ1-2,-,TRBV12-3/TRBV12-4,CASSPGYGYTF
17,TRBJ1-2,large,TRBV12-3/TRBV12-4,CASSPTILRDRGYGYTF
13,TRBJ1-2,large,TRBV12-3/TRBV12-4,CASSLTGVTGYTF
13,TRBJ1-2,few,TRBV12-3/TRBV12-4,CASSHRGSYGYTF
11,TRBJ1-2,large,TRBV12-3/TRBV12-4,CAISGVEGYTF
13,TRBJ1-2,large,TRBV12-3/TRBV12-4,CASSPGSLYGYTF
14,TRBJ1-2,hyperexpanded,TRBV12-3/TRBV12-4,CASSFQGQPYGYTF
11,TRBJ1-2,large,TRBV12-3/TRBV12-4,CASSSQRGYTF
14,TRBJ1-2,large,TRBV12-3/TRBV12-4,CASSSTENPYGYTF
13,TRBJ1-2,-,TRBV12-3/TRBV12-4,CASSLTPGYGYTF
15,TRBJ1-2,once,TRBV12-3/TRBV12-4,CASSLIWDSPYGYTF
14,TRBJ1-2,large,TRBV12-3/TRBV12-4,CASSPGQGLYGYTF
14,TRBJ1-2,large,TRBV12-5,CASGLDTEYYGYTF
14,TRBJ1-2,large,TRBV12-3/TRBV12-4,CASSSVLGDYGYTF
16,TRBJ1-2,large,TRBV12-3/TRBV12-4,CASSRQGLTIHYGYTF
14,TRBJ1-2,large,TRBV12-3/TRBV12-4,CASSLGNRRDGYTF
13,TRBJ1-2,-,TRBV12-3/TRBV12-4,CASSPARANGYTF
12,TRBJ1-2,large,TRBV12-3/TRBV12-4,CATDRLDYGYTF
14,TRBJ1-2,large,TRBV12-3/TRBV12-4,CASSLASDRVGYTF
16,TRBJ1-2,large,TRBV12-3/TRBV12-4,CASSLLTGQAPYGYTF
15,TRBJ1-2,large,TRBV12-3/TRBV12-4,CASSPSGQPGYGYTF
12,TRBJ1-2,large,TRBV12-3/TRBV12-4,CASGDSPYGYTF
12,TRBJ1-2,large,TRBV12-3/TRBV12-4,CASRTGADGYTF
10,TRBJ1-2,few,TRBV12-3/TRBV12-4,CATLDEGYTF
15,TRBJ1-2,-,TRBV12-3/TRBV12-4,CASSLARDTGYGYTF
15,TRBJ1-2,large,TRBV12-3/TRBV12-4,CASSLADGPNYGYTF
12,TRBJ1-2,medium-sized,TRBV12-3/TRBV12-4,CASGWAHRGYTF